This T cell receptor beta chain was captured by sequencing in a study of PD-1 blockade in mismatch repair-deficient tumors. Points from the study as a whole: After pembrolizumab, tumor-resident clones rose rapidly, then generally contracted before radiologic responses.

CDR3 length: 12 residues. Germline V gene lookup returns CDR1 MNHNS and CDR2 SASEGT. V lost 5 bases and J 9 bases, leaving 10 bases between the germline ends. TCRdb's table, derived via immunoSEQ multiplex PCR, lists solely in-frame clones and lacks some. The sample lists about 84,000 clones; roughly 80% were seen once. Details on this clone: The antigen remains undetermined.

The clonotype was recovered from an adult with mismatch repair-deficient cancer. The source was peripheral blood, collected 12 weeks after starting pembrolizumab. This rearrangement joins TRBV6-1 to TRBJ2-2, with a possible D match to TRBD1 (5 bases). The CDR3 DNA reads TGTGCCAGCAGTCAGAACAGGTGGGAGCTGTTTTTT. This gives the protein CASSQNRWELFF.